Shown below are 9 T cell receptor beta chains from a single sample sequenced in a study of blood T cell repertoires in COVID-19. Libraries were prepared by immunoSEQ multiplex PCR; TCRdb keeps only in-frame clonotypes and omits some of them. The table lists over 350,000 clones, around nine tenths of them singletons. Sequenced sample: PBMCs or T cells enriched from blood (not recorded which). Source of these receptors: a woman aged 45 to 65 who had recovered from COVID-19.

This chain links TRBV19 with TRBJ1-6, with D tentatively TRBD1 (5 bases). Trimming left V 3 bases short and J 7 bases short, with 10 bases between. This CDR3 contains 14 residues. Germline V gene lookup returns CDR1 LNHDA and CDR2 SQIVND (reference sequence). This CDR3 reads CASSIMGLNSPLHF. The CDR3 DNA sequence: TGTGCCAGTAGTATTATGGGGCTGAATTCACCCCTCCACTTT. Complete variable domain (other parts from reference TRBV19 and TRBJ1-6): DGGITQSPKYLFRKEGQNVTLSCEQNLNHDAMYWYRQDPGQGLRLIYYSQIVNDFQKGDIAEGYSVSREKKESFPLTVTSAQKNPTAFYLCASSIMGLNSPLHFGNGTRLTVT.

CDR3 DNA: TGTGCCAGCAGTGGGGCAGGGCGAGGCCACGAGCAGTACTTC. Amino acid sequence: CASSGAGRGHEQYF. The V call is TRBV25-1, the J call TRBJ2-7, with D maybe TRBD1 (5 bases). The germline V and J ends were trimmed by 4 bases and 5 bases, with 15 bases remaining between them. Germline CDR1 is MGHDK and CDR2 is SYGVNS. This CDR3 is built from 14 residues.

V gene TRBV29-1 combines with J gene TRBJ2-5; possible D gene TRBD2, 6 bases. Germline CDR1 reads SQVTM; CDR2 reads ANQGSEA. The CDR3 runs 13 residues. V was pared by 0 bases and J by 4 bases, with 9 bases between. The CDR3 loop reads CSVEDHGRETQYF. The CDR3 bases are TGCAGCGTTGAAGACCACGGGAGAGAGACCCAGTACTTC.

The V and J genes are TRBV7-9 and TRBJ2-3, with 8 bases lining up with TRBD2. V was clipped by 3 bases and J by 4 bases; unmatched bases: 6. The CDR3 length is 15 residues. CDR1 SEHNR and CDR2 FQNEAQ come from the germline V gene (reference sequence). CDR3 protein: CASSFKRGLADTQYF. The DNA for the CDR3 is TGTGCCAGCAGCTTCAAGCGGGGGTTGGCAGATACGCAGTATTTT.

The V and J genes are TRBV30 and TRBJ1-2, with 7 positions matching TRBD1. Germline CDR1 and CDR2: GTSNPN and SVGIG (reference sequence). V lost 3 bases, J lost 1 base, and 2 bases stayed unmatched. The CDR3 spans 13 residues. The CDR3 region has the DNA TGTGCCTGGAGCCGGGACAGTAACTATGGCTACACCTTC. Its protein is CAWSRDSNYGYTF.

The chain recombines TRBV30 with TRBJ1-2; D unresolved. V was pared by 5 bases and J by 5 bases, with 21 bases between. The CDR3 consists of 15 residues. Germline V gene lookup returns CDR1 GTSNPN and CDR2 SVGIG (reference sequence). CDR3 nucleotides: TGTGCCTGGGTGGAGAACCCGGGTGCCCTATATGGCTACACCTTC. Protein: CAWVENPGALYGYTF. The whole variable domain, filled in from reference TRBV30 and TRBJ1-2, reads SQTIHQWPATLVQPVGSPLSLECTVEGTSNPNLYWYRQAAGRGLQLLFYSVGIGQISSEVPQNLSASRPQDRQFILSSKKLLLSDSGFYLCAWVENPGALYGYTFGSGTRLTVV.

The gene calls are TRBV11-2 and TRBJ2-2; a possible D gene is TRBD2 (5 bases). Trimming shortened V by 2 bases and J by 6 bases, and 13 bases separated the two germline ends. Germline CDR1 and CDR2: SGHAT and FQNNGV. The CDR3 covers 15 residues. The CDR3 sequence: CASSLNRAGAGELFF. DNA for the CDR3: TGTGCCAGCAGCTTAAATAGGGCGGGCGCCGGGGAGCTGTTTTTT.

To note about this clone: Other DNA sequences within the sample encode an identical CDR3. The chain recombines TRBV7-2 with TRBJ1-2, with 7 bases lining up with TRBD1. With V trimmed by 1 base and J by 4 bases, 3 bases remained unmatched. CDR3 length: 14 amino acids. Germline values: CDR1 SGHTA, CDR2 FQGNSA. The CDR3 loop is CASSLGTGFYGYTF. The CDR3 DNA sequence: TGTGCCAGCAGCTTAGGGACAGGCTTCTATGGCTACACCTTC.

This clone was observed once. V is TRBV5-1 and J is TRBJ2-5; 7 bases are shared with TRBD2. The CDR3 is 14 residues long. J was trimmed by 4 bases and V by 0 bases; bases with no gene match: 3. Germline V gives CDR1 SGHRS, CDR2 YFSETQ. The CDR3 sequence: CASSLGREGETQYF. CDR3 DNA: TGCGCCAGCAGCTTGGGTAGGGAGGGAGAGACCCAGTACTTC.